Each of the 15 T cell receptor beta chains below was sequenced from the same sample in a study of blood T cell repertoires in COVID-19. Here immunoSEQ multiplex PCR was the method, and the copy in TCRdb shows in-frame clones only, minus some. This sample has about 260,000 clones, with 88% found just once. The sequencing sample was made of peripheral blood. The receptors were gathered from a human donor in a cohort sampled during active COVID-19.

The rearrangement links TRBV7-9 to TRBJ2-7, with a tentative D call TRBD1 (5 bases). V lost 6 bases and J lost 6, with 15 bases in between. Germline loops: CDR1 SEHNR, CDR2 FQNEAQ (reference sequence). The CDR3 spans 13 residues. CDR3 bases: TGTGCCAGCAGTACAAATAAGGGGCCCGAGCAGTACTTC. Its protein is CASSTNKGPEQYF.

Regarding this clone: Within the sample, other DNA sequences also encode this same CDR3. The chain joins TRBV27 to TRBJ1-1; D is uncertain. CDR1 is MNHEY and CDR2 is SMNVEV in the germline V gene (reference sequence). Trimming took 3 bases from V and 1 from J, leaving 6 bases between them. CDR3 length equals 13 residues. CDR3 DNA sequence: TGTGCCAGCAGTTTTAGAGGGAACACTGAAGCTTTCTTT. Its translation: CASSFRGNTEAFF.

This clone was seen a single time. This rearrangement joins TRBV23-1 to TRBJ2-5, with 9 bases that match TRBD2. TRBV23-1 is an open reading frame, and its role is uncertain. The CDR3 extends over 16 amino acids. V lost 6 bases and J lost 7; bases outside the gene matches: 15. The CDR3 reads CASSPKRGGELGTQYF. In nucleotides, the CDR3 is TGCGCCAGCAGCCCAAAACGCGGGGGGGAGTTAGGGACCCAGTACTTC.

V and J are TRBV28 and TRBJ1-3, with D possibly matching TRBD1 (5 bases). V was pared by 3 bases and J by 3 bases, with 12 bases between. Germline V CDR1 and CDR2: MDHEN, SYDVKM. The CDR3 extends over 15 amino acids. CDR3 in DNA: TGTGCCAGCAGTTTCCCGGGGGGGGGTGGAAACACCATATATTTT. Translating gives CASSFPGGGGNTIYF.

V gene TRBV2 combines with J gene TRBJ1-1; D unclear. V dropped 6 bases and J dropped 1 base, with 12 bases sitting between them. The CDR3 is made up of 14 amino acids. The germline gives CDR1 SNHLY, CDR2 FYNNEI. The CDR3 loop reads CASRSPPGNTEAFF. The CDR3 nucleotides are TGTGCCAGCAGGTCCCCCCCAGGGAACACTGAAGCTTTCTTT.

The chain uses TRBV10-3 and TRBJ1-2; D is possibly TRBD1 (5 bases). Germline CDR1 and CDR2: ENHRY and SYGVKD. The CDR3 length is 12 residues. The V end was cut by 7 bases, the J end by 5 bases, with 11 bases between. CDR3: CAITTSGYGYTF. CDR3 coding DNA: TGTGCCATCACCACCTCAGGGTATGGCTACACCTTC.

This chain connects TRBV5-8 to TRBJ2-5, with 8 bases matching TRBD1. This CDR3 contains 15 residues. Germline V CDR1 and CDR2: SGHTS, YDEGEE. V was clipped by 4 bases and J by 1 base; unmatched bases: 6. The CDR3 sequence is CASSPGTGVQETQYF. Written as DNA, the CDR3 is TGTGCCAGCAGCCCAGGGACAGGAGTCCAAGAGACCCAGTACTTC.

The chain has TRBV6-2 or TRBV6-3 and TRBJ2-1, with TRBD2 matching over 11 bases. Germline assignment: CDR1 MNHEY and CDR2 SVGEGT. V lost 0 bases to trimming and J lost 7 bases; unmatched junction nucleotides: 17. The CDR3 spans 20 residues. The CDR3 is CASSYSGTSGRFRSGNEQFF. As DNA, the CDR3 is TGTGCCAGCAGTTACTCGGGGACTAGCGGTAGATTCCGGTCGGGAAATGAGCAGTTCTTC.

This clone has only one observation. The CDR3 coding sequence is TGCGCCAGCAGCTTGGGATTCCCAGTCGACGAGCAGTACTTC. This translates into CASSLGFPVDEQYF. The chain has TRBV5-1 and TRBJ2-7; D is unclear. Trimming took off 0 bases at V and 5 bases at J, with 12 bases between the two ends. There are 14 residues in the CDR3. CDR1 and CDR2 from the germline V gene are SGHRS and YFSETQ.

This clone appeared a few times. The V gene is TRBV5-4, the J gene TRBJ1-2; TRBD1 matches 8 bases. Per germline, CDR1 SGHNT and CDR2 YYREEE (reference sequence). V gave up 4 bases and J gave up 7 bases; unmatched junction bases: 9. The CDR3 has 14 amino acids. The CDR3 protein is CASSPGQAFAGYTF. CDR3 sequence (DNA): TGTGCCAGCAGCCCGGGACAGGCGTTTGCTGGCTACACCTTC.

The chain joins TRBV7-2 to TRBJ2-2; possibly TRBD2 for D (6 bases). V lost 4 bases, J lost 7 bases, and 22 bases lay in between. The CDR3 extends over 17 amino acids. CDR1 is SGHTA and CDR2 is FQGNSA in the germline V gene. CDR3 residues: CASSSNHFDRGNGELFF. The CDR3 DNA is TGTGCCAGCAGCTCTAACCACTTCGACCGGGGGAACGGGGAGCTGTTTTTT.

This clone was observed a handful of times. The chain combines TRBV4-2 with TRBJ2-7; 9 bases match TRBD1. Germline V gives CDR1 LGHNA, CDR2 YNFKEQ. This CDR3 comprises 15 residues. With V trimmed by 2 bases and J by 3 bases, 5 bases remained unmatched. The CDR3 region is CASSQRDRVGYEQYF. In DNA form, the CDR3 reads TGTGCCAGCAGCCAACGGGACAGGGTGGGCTACGAGCAGTACTTC.

The V gene is TRBV5-4, the J gene TRBJ2-1; D gene unclear. The CDR3 runs to 11 residues. Trimming shortened V by 2 bases and J by 8 bases, and 5 bases separated the two germline ends. Germline values: CDR1 SGHNT, CDR2 YYREEE (reference sequence). The CDR3 nucleotides read TGTGCCAGCAGCTTAGCTGATGAGCAGTTCTTC. Its translation: CASSLADEQFF.

This clone was observed once. This chain joins TRBV29-1 and TRBJ2-7, with 13 positions matching TRBD2. CDR1 is SQVTM, CDR2 ANQGSEA, per germline. This CDR3 comprises 13 residues. The junction had 6 bases not matched to a gene; V was cut back by 7 bases and J by 6 bases. DNA of the CDR3: TGCAGCGCACGACTAGCGGGAGGACTCGAGCAGTACTTC. This codes for CSARLAGGLEQYF.

The chain uses TRBV29-1 and TRBJ2-7; 7 nucleotides agree with TRBD2. Per the germline V gene, CDR1 is SQVTM and CDR2 is ANQGSEA. This CDR3 is built from 14 residues. The J segment lost 2 bases and the V segment lost 0 bases, leaving 4 bases of the junction unmatched. As DNA, the CDR3 is TGCAGCGTTGAAGAAACGGGGGGTCCCTACGAGCAGTACTTC. Encoded protein: CSVEETGGPYEQYF.